This T cell receptor (beta chain) is from a study of T cells in Graves' hyperthyroidism and ophthalmopathy. Study-level points and caveats: Most thyroid clonotypes expanded above 0.001 were also detected in blood.

As to this clonotype: Its antigen is not identified.

TCR beta CDR3 regions were amplified from RNA transcripts. During a first-round RT-PCR of the TCR CDR3, the HTBI primer set was used. A single record per CDR3 protein comes from TCRdb applying MiXCR to the multiplex PCR reads. Of about 280,000 distinct CDR3 sequences listed, less than 30% were seen once; the top ten hold around 30%. CDR3 size: 15 residues. CDR1 MNHNS and CDR2 SASEGT come from the germline V gene. The germline V and J ends were trimmed by 7 bases and 5 bases, with 21 bases remaining between them. Specimen: blood. This sequence was found in a man in his forties with Graves' hyperthyroidism that later progressed to Graves' ophthalmopathy. V and J are TRBV6-1 and TRBJ2-7; D is unclear. The CDR3 region is CASNPFRVSRHEQYF. CDR3 nucleotides: TGTGCCAGCAATCCATTTAGGGTCAGCCGTCACGAGCAGTACTTC.